This T cell receptor beta chain came from a study of CD8+ T cells in alopecia areata. Background on the study: Oral tofacitinib, 5 to 10 mg twice daily, was given in an open-label trial.

TCR sequencing used cDNA made by reverse transcription of extracted RNA. Assay: immunoSEQ multiplex PCR; the TCRdb copy retains only in-frame clones and omits some. The sample yields some 180,000 clones, around 49% seen once. The study's findings and limits: Many of the expanded lesional clones endured in scalp and blood while on tofacitinib.

Germline V CDR1 and CDR2: PRHDT, FYEKMQ (reference sequence). Trimming took off 1 base at V and 5 bases at J, with 18 bases between the two ends. This CDR3 has 18 amino acids. As to this clone: The antigen remains unidentified.

Regarding treatment: oral pan-JAK inhibitor, 5-10 mg twice daily. Peripheral blood samples and lesional scalp punch biopsies were obtained from alopecia areata patients. PBMCs, the starting material, were the source of sorted CD4+ and CD8+ T cells. This rearrangement joins TRBV13 to TRBJ1-6; D gene unclear. This clonotype was obtained from a human donor with alopecia areata. The specimen comprised CD8+ T cells sorted from blood, sampled at week 52, from a patient treated with tofacitinib. CDR3 loop: CASSLAPRGPEHNSPLHF. In nucleotides, the CDR3 is TGTGCCAGCAGCTTAGCCCCTCGAGGGCCAGAGCATAATTCACCCCTCCACTTT.